Listed below are T cell receptor beta chains from one sample, sequenced in a study of blood T cell repertoires in COVID-19. Using immunoSEQ multiplex PCR, the repertoire was profiled, and TCRdb retains in-frame clones only, with some absent. This table has 300,000 to 400,000 clones, around 90% appearing once. The sample consisted of PBMCs or T cells enriched from blood (not recorded which). All receptors come from a man between 25 and 39 years old who had recovered from COVID-19. Both conserved end residues are part of each CDR3. D genes are given only for firm matches. Not every row has a clone size; where given, it reads once, few, many or a size class.

cdr3_aa cdr3_nt clone_size j_call d_call v_call
CASSDYGGGLNTQYF TGTGCCAGCAGTGATTACGGCGGGGGGCTAAATACGCAGTATTTT NA TRBJ2-3 TRBD2 TRBV2
CASSQDTAYEQYF TGCGCCAGCAGCCAAGATACGGCCTACGAGCAGTACTTC NA TRBJ2-7 NA TRBV4-1
CASSLGTGYTGELFF TGTGCCAGCAGCTTAGGGACTGGTTACACCGGGGAGCTGTTTTTT NA TRBJ2-2 NA TRBV7-3
CASSWPQGERQFNTEAFF TGTGCCAGCAGCTGGCCTCAGGGGGAAAGACAGTTCAATACTGAAGCTTTCTTT NA TRBJ1-1 TRBD1 TRBV7-9
CASSASRGSAEAFF TGTGCCAGCAGTGCGTCCAGGGGGAGCGCTGAAGCTTTCTTT NA TRBJ1-1 TRBD1 TRBV6-4
CASSYKPAGGHNEQFF TGTGCCAGCAGCTACAAGCCAGCGGGGGGCCACAATGAGCAGTTCTTC NA TRBJ2-1 TRBD2 TRBV3-1/TRBV3-2
CASSYSGTGTDTQYF TGTGCCAGCAGTTACTCCGGGACAGGGACAGATACGCAGTATTTT few TRBJ2-3 TRBD1 TRBV6-6
CASSPGRGHQPQHF TGTGCCAGCAGCCCCGGCAGGGGGCATCAGCCCCAGCATTTT NA TRBJ1-5 NA TRBV21-1
CASSIDRGEVALDTQYF TGTGCCAGTAGTATAGATCGAGGGGAGGTGGCCCTGGATACGCAGTATTTT NA TRBJ2-3 NA TRBV19
CASSPGAGGLISDTQYF TGTGCCAGCTCACCAGGAGCGGGGGGGCTAATCTCAGATACGCAGTATTTT once TRBJ2-3 TRBD2 TRBV18
CASSLEGQGGEKLFF TGCGCCAGCAGCTTGGAGGGACAGGGCGGTGAAAAACTGTTTTTT NA TRBJ1-4 TRBD1 TRBV5-1
CASRQDPKRGNEQFF TGCGCCAGCAGACAAGACCCCAAACGGGGGAATGAGCAGTTCTTC NA TRBJ2-1 NA TRBV5-1
CASSRGGYEQYF TGTGCCAGCAGCCGAGGGGGCTACGAGCAGTACTTC NA TRBJ2-7 NA TRBV12-3/TRBV12-4
CASSVEGQIYNEQFF TGTGCCAGCAGCGTAGAGGGACAGATTTACAATGAGCAGTTCTTC NA TRBJ2-1 TRBD1 TRBV9
CASSQEIGNQPQHF TGCGCCAGCAGCCAAGAAATCGGGAATCAGCCCCAGCATTTT once TRBJ1-5 NA TRBV4-1
CAISPGQAEETQYF TGTGCCATCAGCCCCGGACAGGCGGAAGAGACCCAGTACTTC once TRBJ2-5 TRBD1 TRBV10-3
CASSSRGGQSRETQYF TGTGCCAGCAGCTCCCGGGGGGGCCAAAGTAGAGAGACCCAGTACTTC once TRBJ2-5 TRBD2 TRBV5-4
CASSSSGGHWGYTF TGTGCCAGCAGTTCTTCAGGGGGCCATTGGGGCTACACCTTC few TRBJ1-2 TRBD1 TRBV6-1
CSVLRDTGELFF TGCAGCGTCCTCAGGGACACCGGGGAGCTGTTTTTT few TRBJ2-2 NA TRBV29-1
CASRGTSGLGTQYF TGTGCCAGTAGGGGGACTAGTGGGCTCGGGACCCAGTACTTC NA TRBJ2-5 TRBD2 TRBV19
CASSFYSYSDTQYF TGCGCCAGCAGCTTTTACTCTTACTCAGATACGCAGTATTTT NA TRBJ2-3 NA TRBV5-1
CASSYRGGAAETQYF TGTGCCAGCAGTTACCGCGGGGGGGCAGCGGAGACCCAGTACTTC NA TRBJ2-5 TRBD2 TRBV6-2/TRBV6-3
CASSRDRETQYF TGCGCCAGCAGCAGGGACAGGGAGACCCAGTACTTC NA TRBJ2-5 TRBD1 TRBV5-1
CASSPGSAGVETQYF TGTGCCAGCAGCCCCGGTTCGGCAGGGGTGGAGACCCAGTACTTC NA TRBJ2-5 NA TRBV9
CASSLAGQPYNEQFF TGTGCCAGCAGCTTAGCGGGCCAACCTTACAATGAGCAGTTCTTC NA TRBJ2-1 NA TRBV7-9
CASSKGLGTGIEQFF TGTGCCAGCAGCAAAGGGCTCGGGACAGGGATTGAGCAGTTCTTC NA TRBJ2-1 NA TRBV21-1
CASSVSPWGDEKLFF TGTGCCAGCAGCGTATCTCCGTGGGGGGATGAAAAACTGTTTTTT once TRBJ1-4 NA TRBV9
CASSLGGDRELFF TGTGCCAGCAGCTTAGGGGGGGACCGGGAGCTGTTTTTT NA TRBJ2-2 NA TRBV11-2
CASSPSGAEQETQYF TGTGCCAGCAGCCCTAGCGGAGCGGAACAAGAGACCCAGTACTTC NA TRBJ2-5 TRBD2 TRBV9
CASSEALGLAGYNEQFF TGTGCCAGCAGTGAAGCGCTTGGACTAGCGGGTTACAATGAGCAGTTCTTC NA TRBJ2-1 TRBD2 TRBV2
CASSTGGVGSPLHF TGTGCCAGTAGTACAGGGGGCGTTGGTTCACCCCTCCACTTT NA TRBJ1-6 TRBD1 TRBV19
CASSLRGAAQHRGYTF TGTGCCAGCAGCCTAAGGGGTGCAGCCCAACATCGTGGCTACACCTTC NA TRBJ1-2 NA TRBV5-6
CASSLGRRGETQYF TGCGCCAGCAGCCTAGGGCGGAGGGGAGAGACCCAGTACTTC NA TRBJ2-5 NA TRBV5-1
CASSSGTGGSGETQYF TGTGCCAGCAGCTCGGGGACAGGGGGCAGCGGAGAGACCCAGTACTTC NA TRBJ2-5 TRBD1 TRBV7-3
CASSSPDTGGTYEQYF TGTGCCAGCAGTTCCCCCGACACAGGTGGAACCTACGAGCAGTACTTC NA TRBJ2-7 NA TRBV6-5
CASSLRSSYNEQFF TGTGCCAGCAGCTTAAGGAGCTCCTACAATGAGCAGTTCTTC NA TRBJ2-1 NA TRBV7-8
CASSPMSWEGTDTQYF TGCGCCAGCAGCCCAATGTCTTGGGAGGGTACAGATACGCAGTATTTT NA TRBJ2-3 TRBD2 TRBV10-1
CASRAGGYNNEQFF TGTGCCAGTAGAGCGGGGGGCTATAACAATGAGCAGTTCTTC NA TRBJ2-1 TRBD2 TRBV19
CASSDELEGVEQYF TGTGCCAGCAGTGATGAACTAGAGGGGGTCGAGCAGTACTTC NA TRBJ2-7 NA TRBV2
CASSPFGQGANQPQHF TGTGCCAGCAGCCCCTTTGGACAGGGGGCGAATCAGCCCCAGCATTTT NA TRBJ1-5 TRBD1 TRBV28
CASTNGDSPLHF TGTGCCAGCACTAACGGTGATTCACCCCTCCACTTT NA TRBJ1-6 NA TRBV2
CASSLKPVRGNTEAFF TGTGCCAGCAGTTTAAAGCCCGTTCGGGGGAACACTGAAGCTTTCTTT NA TRBJ1-1 NA TRBV27
CASGRGGRNEQFF TGTGCCAGCGGGCGGGGGGGCCGGAATGAGCAGTTCTTC NA TRBJ2-1 TRBD2 TRBV6-5
CASSLGQGAYGYTF TGTGCCAGCAGCTTGGGACAGGGGGCATATGGCTACACCTTC NA TRBJ1-2 TRBD1 TRBV7-2
CASSTGAALNYGYTF TGTGCCAGTAGTACGGGAGCAGCCCTTAACTATGGCTACACCTTC NA TRBJ1-2 NA TRBV19
CASSRGTGDNEQFF TGCGCCAGCAGCCGCGGGACAGGGGACAATGAGCAGTTCTTC NA TRBJ2-1 TRBD1 TRBV4-1
CASSSKDREPNEKLFF TGTGCCAGCAGTTCAAAAGACAGGGAACCTAATGAAAAACTGTTTTTT few TRBJ1-4 TRBD1 TRBV28
CASSLLTENYGYTF TGTGCCAGCAGTTTACTGACAGAGAACTATGGCTACACCTTC NA TRBJ1-2 NA TRBV28
CAISHYTEAFF TGTGCCATCAGCCATTACACTGAAGCTTTCTTT NA TRBJ1-1 NA TRBV10-3
CASSLRTGAVYGYTF TGTGCCAGCAGTCTCCGGACAGGGGCGGTCTATGGCTACACCTTC NA TRBJ1-2 TRBD1 TRBV27
CASRKGQGREKLFF TGTGCCAGCCGGAAGGGACAGGGTCGTGAAAAACTGTTTTTT once TRBJ1-4 TRBD1 TRBV6-5
CSVWTGDRSGYTF TGCAGCGTTTGGACAGGGGATAGGTCTGGCTACACCTTC NA TRBJ1-2 TRBD1 TRBV29-1